This is a list of T cell receptor beta chains from one sample in a study of T-cell memory formation after mild COVID-19. MiXCR, applied by TCRdb to the 5' RACE reads, yields one record per CDR3 protein. The sample includes tens of thousands of distinct CDR3 sequences, around 25% of them seen just once. The specimen sequenced was PBMCs or a T cell subset sorted from them (not recorded which). Every receptor here comes from a man aged 18 to 35 who had mild COVID-19 (a few samples of this study predate the infection). Cell type and time point are not known. CDR3s include the opening cysteine and the closing phenylalanine or tryptophan. The order of the fields is CDR3 length, D gene, V gene, clone size, J gene, CDR3 protein, CDR3 DNA. D genes are given only for firm matches. A clone size is listed for some rows: how often the clone was seen (once, few, many), or a class if it is expanded.

>15|NA|TRBV7-2|NA|TRBJ2-3
CASSTDRSRVDTQYF
TGTGCCAGCAGCACTGACAGGTCGCGCGTAGATACGCAGTATTTT
>14|NA|TRBV4-1|NA|TRBJ2-5
CASSQVGKQETQYF
TGCGCCAGCAGCCAAGTGGGGAAACAAGAGACCCAGTACTTC
>15|TRBD1|TRBV5-1|NA|TRBJ1-2
CASSLMGQVNYGYTF
TGCGCCAGCAGCTTGATGGGACAGGTTAACTATGGCTACACCTTC
>17|NA|TRBV2|NA|TRBJ2-5
CASSDPHRGRPWETQYF
TGTGCCAGCAGCGACCCCCATAGGGGCCGCCCGTGGGAGACCCAGTACTTC
>19|NA|TRBV5-6|NA|TRBJ2-2
CASSLCGALPGGNTGELFF
TGTGCCAGCAGCCTTTGCGGTGCGCTTCCCGGGGGGAACACCGGGGAGCTGTTTTTT
>14|TRBD2|TRBV3-1|few|TRBJ2-3
CASSQTSGTDTQYF
TGTGCCAGCAGCCAGACTAGCGGCACAGATACGCAGTATTTT
>16|NA|TRBV6-5|NA|TRBJ2-5
CASSSPRGAQRETQYF
TGTGCCAGCAGTTCCCCCCGGGGGGCGCAGAGAGAGACCCAGTACTTC
>15|NA|TRBV15|NA|TRBJ1-5
CATSRVMGRGQPQHF
TGTGCCACCAGCAGAGTAATGGGGAGAGGACAGCCCCAGCATTTT
>15|TRBD1|TRBV7-9|few|TRBJ1-1
CASSHAGGAIAEAFF
TGTGCCAGCAGCCATGCAGGGGGAGCTATCGCTGAAGCTTTCTTT
>15|TRBD2|TRBV12-3/TRBV12-4|few|TRBJ2-3
CASSFWRGGTDTQYF
TGTGCCAGCAGTTTCTGGCGGGGGGGCACAGATACGCAGTATTTT
>14|NA|TRBV29-1|few|TRBJ2-5
CSVEVRGPGSTQYF
TGCAGCGTTGAAGTAAGAGGGCCCGGTTCGACCCAGTACTTC
>15|NA|TRBV7-2|NA|TRBJ1-2
CASSSSGGPNYGYTF
TGTGCCAGCAGCTCGTCGGGGGGACCCAACTATGGCTACACCTTC
>13|NA|TRBV7-9|few|TRBJ1-2
CASSLRGGGGYTF
TGTGCCAGCAGCCTACGAGGGGGTGGTGGCTACACCTTC
>13|NA|TRBV14|few|TRBJ2-2
CASRPGNTGELFF
TGTGCCAGCAGGCCCGGGAACACCGGGGAGCTGTTTTTT
>14|NA|TRBV12-3/TRBV12-4|few|TRBJ1-5
CASSLAGGDQPQHF
TGTGCCAGCAGTTTAGCGGGGGGTGATCAGCCCCAGCATTTT
>14|NA|TRBV28|few|TRBJ2-1
CASSPLKSVNEQFF
TGTGCCAGCAGTCCCCTTAAGTCTGTCAATGAGCAGTTCTTC
>13|NA|TRBV7-6|many|TRBJ2-7
CASSPADSYEQYF
TGTGCCAGCAGCCCAGCCGACAGCTACGAGCAGTACTTC
>14|NA|TRBV4-2|many|TRBJ2-2
CASSQGIDARELFF
TGTGCCAGCAGCCAAGGAATAGATGCCCGGGAGCTGTTTTTT
>13|NA|TRBV6-5|NA|TRBJ2-7
CASSYSKSLEQYF
TGTGCCAGCAGTTACTCGAAATCGCTCGAGCAGTACTTC
>13|NA|TRBV27|NA|TRBJ2-7
CASSPGPLSEQYF
TGTGCCAGCAGTCCAGGTCCCCTCTCCGAGCAGTACTTC
>13|NA|TRBV7-9|NA|TRBJ2-2
CADRPENTGELFF
TGTGCCGACCGCCCGGAGAACACCGGGGAGCTGTTTTTT
>15|NA|TRBV7-9|NA|TRBJ2-2
CASSIQGQNTGELFF
TGTGCCAGCAGCATACAGGGACAGAACACCGGGGAGCTGTTTTTT
>12|NA|TRBV5-1|NA|TRBJ2-5
CASSFDQETQYF
TGCGCCAGCAGCTTCGATCAAGAGACCCAGTACTTC